The 3 T cell receptor beta chains given below trace back to one sample, sequenced in a study of T cell clones after liver transplantation. The protocol was immunoSEQ multiplex PCR, while the TCRdb copy is restricted to in-frame clones and leaves out a portion. The table has tens of thousands of clones, about 70% seen once. This material consisted of CD4+ T cells from blood, taken at the 22-month timepoint. The receptors come from a human patient who received a liver transplant. The graft donor may account for some of the T cells.

This clone was seen a handful of times. The genes are TRBV7-8 and TRBJ1-4; D possibly corresponds to TRBD1 (5 bases). The CDR3 has 15 amino acids. V dropped 2 bases and J dropped 8 bases, with 15 bases sitting between them. Looked up from germline, CDR1 is SGHVS and CDR2 is FQNEAQ. The CDR3, as DNA: TGTGCCAGCAGCTTATATGGGACCCCAGGCGAAAAACTGTTTTTT. Translated: CASSLYGTPGEKLFF.

The rearrangement joins TRBV6-6 to TRBJ1-2; D is unresolved. The V gene's germline CDR1 is MNHNY and CDR2 SVGAGI (reference sequence). The CDR3 contains 14 residues. Trimming took 7 bases from V and 7 from J, leaving 19 bases between them. This CDR3 reads CASNPGSMARGYTF. The DNA of the CDR3 is TGTGCCAGCAACCCCGGCAGTATGGCCCGTGGCTACACCTTC.

This clone was observed a few times. The chain links TRBV2 to TRBJ2-1; no clear D gene. The germline V gene encodes CDR1 SNHLY and CDR2 FYNNEI. V was cut by 8 bases and J by 0 bases, with 8 bases left in between. This CDR3 has 13 amino acids. The CDR3 bases are TGTGCCAGCGTGATAGGCTCCTACAATGAGCAGTTCTTC. It yields the protein CASVIGSYNEQFF. Together with reference TRBV2 and TRBJ2-1, the CDR3 gives the full variable domain: EPEVTQTPSHQVTQMGQEVILRCVPISNHLYFYWYRQILGQKVEFLVSFYNNEISEKSEIFDDQFSVERPDGSNFTLKIRSTKLEDSAMYFCASVIGSYNEQFFGPGTRLTVL.